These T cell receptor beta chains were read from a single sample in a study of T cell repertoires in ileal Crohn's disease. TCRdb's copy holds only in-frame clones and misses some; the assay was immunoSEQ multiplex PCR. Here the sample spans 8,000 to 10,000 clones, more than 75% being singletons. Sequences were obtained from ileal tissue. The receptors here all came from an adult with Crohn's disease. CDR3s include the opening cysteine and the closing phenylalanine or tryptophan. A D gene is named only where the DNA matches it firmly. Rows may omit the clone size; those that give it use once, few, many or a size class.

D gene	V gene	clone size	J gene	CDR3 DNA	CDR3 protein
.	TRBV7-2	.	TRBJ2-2	TGTGCCAGCAGCTTAGAAGCCGGCACCGGGGAGCTGTTTTTT	CASSLEAGTGELFF
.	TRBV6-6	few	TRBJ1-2	TGTGCCAGCAGTTACCCCCGAGGAGAAGGCTACACCTTC	CASSYPRGEGYTF
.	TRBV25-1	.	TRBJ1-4	TGTGCCAGCAGTGTGCGGGACTTCGAAAAACTGTTTTTT	CASSVRDFEKLFF
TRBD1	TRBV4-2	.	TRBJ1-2	TGTGCCAGCAGCCAGGAGACAGGGGGCGGCCTCTATGGCTACACCTTC	CASSQETGGGLYGYTF
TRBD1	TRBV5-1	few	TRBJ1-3	TGCGCCAGCAGCCCGACGACAGGGAGAAACACCATATATTTT	CASSPTTGRNTIYF
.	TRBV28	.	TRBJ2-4	TGTGCCAGCAGCGGTACAGGGTTCGCCATTCAGTACTTC	CASSGTGFAIQYF
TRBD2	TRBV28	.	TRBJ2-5	TGTGCCAGCAGTTTATCGCGGGGGGGCGGGTACCAGTACTTC	CASSLSRGGGYQYF
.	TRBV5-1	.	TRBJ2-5	TGCGCCAGCGGAGGGGGGGTTAAGAAAGAGACCCAGTACTTC	CASGGGVKKETQYF
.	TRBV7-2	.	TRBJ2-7	TGTGCCAGCAGCTTAGGTGGCGGCTCCTACGAGCAGTACTTC	CASSLGGGSYEQYF
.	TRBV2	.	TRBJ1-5	TGTGCCAGCAGGGAGGAGCTCGGCAATCAGCCCCAGCATTTT	CASREELGNQPQHF
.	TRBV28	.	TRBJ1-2	TGTGCCAGCAGTTTACGGGACACAAAACGGGGCTACACCTTC	CASSLRDTKRGYTF
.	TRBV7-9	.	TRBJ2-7	TGTGCCAGCAGCCCCGGGACTTTCTACGAGCAGTACTTC	CASSPGTFYEQYF
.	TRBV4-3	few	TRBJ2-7	TGCGCCAGCAGCCAAGATCCTTTTTCCGAGCAGTACTTC	CASSQDPFSEQYF
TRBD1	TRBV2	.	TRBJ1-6	TGTGCCACGCGACAGGGGTTGAATTCACCCCTCCACTTT	CATRQGLNSPLHF
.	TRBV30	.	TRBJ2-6	TGTGCCTGGCACCCCCGGGCTGGGGCCAACGTCCTGACTTTC	CAWHPRAGANVLTF
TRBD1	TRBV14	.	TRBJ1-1	TGTGCCAGCAGCCAGCTACAGGGGGCTGAAGCTTTCTTT	CASSQLQGAEAFF
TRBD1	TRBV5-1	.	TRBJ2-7	TGCGCCAGCAGACCCGGACAGGGAGCCTACGAGCAGTACTTC	CASRPGQGAYEQYF
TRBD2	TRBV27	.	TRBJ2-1	TGTGCCAGCAGCCACGGGACTAGCGCGATAAATGAGCAGTTCTTC	CASSHGTSAINEQFF
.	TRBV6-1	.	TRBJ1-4	TGTGCCAGCAGTGAAGGTGGCAGGGGAGAACTGTTTTTT	CASSEGGRGELFF
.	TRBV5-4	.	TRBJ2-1	TGTGCCAGCAGCTTGGGGGGCGTTACATACAATGAGCAGTTCTTC	CASSLGGVTYNEQFF
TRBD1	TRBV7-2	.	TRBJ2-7	TGTGCCAGCAGCACCGGAGAGACAGGGCGGCAGTACTTC	CASSTGETGRQYF
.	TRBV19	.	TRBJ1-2	TGTGCCAGTAGCCACCTCGCCCGGGACTATGGCTACACCTTC	CASSHLARDYGYTF
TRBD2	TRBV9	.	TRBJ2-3	TGTGCCAGCCATCGAAGCGGGAGGATGACAGATACGCAGTATTTT	CASHRSGRMTDTQYF
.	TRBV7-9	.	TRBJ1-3	TGTGCCAGCAGCCCTGACACAGCCGGAAACACCATATATTTT	CASSPDTAGNTIYF
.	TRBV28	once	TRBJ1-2	TGTGCCAGCAGTCCGGTCGGAGGGACCAACCCGGGTGGCTACACCTTC	CASSPVGGTNPGGYTF
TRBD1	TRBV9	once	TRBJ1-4	TGTGCCAGCAGCCCCCGACAGGGTGAAAAACTGTTTTTT	CASSPRQGEKLFF
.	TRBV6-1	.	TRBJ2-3	TGTGCCAGCAGTGAAGCAATAGCTAGCGGCACAGATACGCAGTATTTT	CASSEAIASGTDTQYF
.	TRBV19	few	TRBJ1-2	TGTGCCAGTAGCCGAAGGGCGGCCGTAGGGGCGGACGGCTACACCTTC	CASSRRAAVGADGYTF
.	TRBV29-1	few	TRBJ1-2	TGCAGCGTTGAAGCGTTAGGACAGTCTAGTGGCTACACCTTC	CSVEALGQSSGYTF
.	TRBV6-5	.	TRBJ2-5	TGTGCCAGCAAAACAGCCCAAGAGACCCAGTACTTC	CASKTAQETQYF
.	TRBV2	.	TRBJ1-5	TGTGCCAGCACTGGACAGATTAGCAATCAGCCCCAGCATTTT	CASTGQISNQPQHF
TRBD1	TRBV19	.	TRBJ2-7	TGTGCCAGTAGCCGCCAGGGGGACAACGAGCAGTACTTC	CASSRQGDNEQYF
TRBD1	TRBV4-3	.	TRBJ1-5	TGCGCCAGCAGCCAAGCCGGGACAGGGGGCAATCAGCCCCAGCATTTT	CASSQAGTGGNQPQHF
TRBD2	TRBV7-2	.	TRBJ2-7	TGTGCCAGCAGCTCCTCGACTAGCGGGAGGGTCTACGAGCAGTACTTC	CASSSSTSGRVYEQYF
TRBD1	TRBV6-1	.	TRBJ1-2	TGTGCCAGCAGTGTCCGGACAGGGGGCGTCATGCTTAACTATGGCTACACCTTC	CASSVRTGGVMLNYGYTF
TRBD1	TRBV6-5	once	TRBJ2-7	TGTGCCACTCGACAGGGAACCTACGAGCAGTACTTC	CATRQGTYEQYF
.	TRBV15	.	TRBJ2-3	TGTGCCACCAGCAGAGGGACAACCCCAGGCACAGATACGCAGTATTTT	CATSRGTTPGTDTQYF
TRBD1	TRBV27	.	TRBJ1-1	TGTGCCAGCAGTTTCCAGCAGGGGGGCCAACAAGCTTTCTTT	CASSFQQGGQQAFF
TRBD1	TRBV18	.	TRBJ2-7	TGTGCCAGCTCACCAGGACAGGGTCTACGCGAGCAGTACTTC	CASSPGQGLREQYF
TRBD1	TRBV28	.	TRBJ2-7	TGTGCCAGCAGTGCCGGGGACAGGGGAGACTACGAGCAGTACTTC	CASSAGDRGDYEQYF
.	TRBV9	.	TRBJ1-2	TGTGCCAGCAGCGCGCCCGAAGGGGCCAACTATGGCTACACCTTC	CASSAPEGANYGYTF
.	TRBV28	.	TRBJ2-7	TGTGCCAGCAGTTCCCCCCTCGACGAGCAGTACTTC	CASSSPLDEQYF
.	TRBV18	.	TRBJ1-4	TGTGCCAGCTCACCCCCGGACAGAAGTGAAAAACTGTTTTTT	CASSPPDRSEKLFF
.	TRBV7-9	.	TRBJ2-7	TGTGCCAGCAGCTTAGGTACCGGGATCGAGCAGTACTTC	CASSLGTGIEQYF
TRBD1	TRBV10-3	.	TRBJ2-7	TGTGCCATCAGGACCACAGGGGGCTCCTACGAGCAGTACTTC	CAIRTTGGSYEQYF
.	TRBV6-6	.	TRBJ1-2	TGTGCCAGCAGCCGGCGGGGGGGCACCTATGGCTACACCTTC	CASSRRGGTYGYTF
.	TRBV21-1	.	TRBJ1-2	TGTGCCAGCAGTGGTCGGGACACAAGCTATGGCTACACCTTC	CASSGRDTSYGYTF
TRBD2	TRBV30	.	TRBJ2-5	TGTGCCTGGAGTGTTTTGCGGGGGGAGACCCAGTACTTC	CAWSVLRGETQYF
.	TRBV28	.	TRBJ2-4	TGTGCCAGCAGTTTAGGCAGGTTTGGCAAAAACATTCAGTACTTC	CASSLGRFGKNIQYF